One sample yielded the 15 T cell receptor beta chains listed below, sequenced in a study of synovial regulatory T cells in juvenile arthritis. Study-level points and caveats: Blood Treg cells that were inflammation-associated showed lower TCR diversity than other blood Treg cells.

Their target antigens are unknown. TCRdb's table, derived via immunoSEQ multiplex PCR, lists solely in-frame clones and lacks some. The sample data list 400 to 500 clones. The specimen was Treg cells from blood. The subset is: HLA-DR+ inflammation-associated blood Treg cells. The receptors derive from a donor younger than 30 with juvenile idiopathic arthritis.

This clone is large by frequency. J is TRBJ2-7 and V is TRBV29-1. The CDR3 runs to 12 residues. Only the protein sequence is given. Germline values: CDR1 SQVTM, CDR2 ANQGSEA. The chain's CDR3 is CSVVLLGYEQYF.

In terms of frequency, this clone is large. This sequence joins TRBV29-1 and TRBJ2-1; TCRdb's D call, TRBD1, is unchecked because there is no DNA. The CDR3 totals 13 residues. The DNA sequence is not available. CDR1 and CDR2 (germline): SQVTM, ANQGSEA. The CDR3 is CSERDRTYNEQFF.

According to its frequency, this clone is large (0.1 to 1%). The CDR3 sequence: CASSYWGLIQETQYF. J is TRBJ2-5 and V is TRBV6-5; TCRdb names TRBD1, which stays unverified in the absence of DNA. The CDR3 loop spans 15 amino acids. DNA for this receptor is not on file. The germline gives CDR1 MNHEY, CDR2 SVGAGI.

By frequency, this clone is large. The chain combines TRBV27 with TRBJ2-5. The CDR3 sequence is 13 residues long. No DNA sequence was recorded. Germline V gives CDR1 MNHEY, CDR2 SMNVEV (reference sequence). The CDR3 is CASSLSGGKTQYF.

By frequency, this clone is large. V usage is TRBV10-3 and J usage is TRBJ2-4; TCRdb returns TRBD1, unconfirmable since there is no DNA. Germline values: CDR1 ENHRY, CDR2 SYGVKD. The CDR3 runs to 14 residues. DNA is not recorded here. The CDR3 protein is CAISEMGRANIQYF.

By frequency, this clone is large (0.1 to 1%). The V gene is TRBV14, the J gene TRBJ2-7. Germline CDR1 reads SGHDN; CDR2 reads FVKESK. This CDR3 has 11 amino acids. The DNA sequence is not available. CDR3 loop: CASSQFYEQYF.

This clone is identified as large from frequency. Here the CDR3 reads CASSLREASNTGELFF. The chain combines TRBV5-6 with TRBJ2-2; TCRdb gives TRBD2 as the D gene, but with no DNA this cannot be confirmed. Germline lookup yields CDR1 SGHDT and CDR2 YYEEEE. This CDR3 contains 16 residues. No nucleotide data were recorded.

According to its frequency, this clone is large. V usage is TRBV2 and J usage is TRBJ2-2; TCRdb selects TRBD1, and the lack of DNA leaves this call unchecked. The CDR3 is 15 amino acids. No DNA is given. From germline, CDR1 is SNHLY and CDR2 FYNNEI. Here the CDR3 reads CASSKDSRNTGELFF.

This clone shows up as large by frequency. This chain links TRBV29-1 with TRBJ1-2; lacking DNA, the TRBD1 call made by TCRdb goes unchecked. Per germline, CDR1 SQVTM and CDR2 ANQGSEA. The CDR3 runs to 13 residues. No DNA was logged. This CDR3 reads CSAKQGFYGGYTF.

In terms of frequency, this clone is large (0.1 to 1%). The gene calls are TRBV29-1 and TRBJ1-5. The CDR3 runs to 14 residues. DNA was not recorded. Germline CDR1 is SQVTM and CDR2 is ANQGSEA. The CDR3 sequence is CSVVTGLGGTAQHF. The full variable domain, its missing parts supplied by reference TRBV29-1 and TRBJ1-5, is SAVISQKPSRDICQRGTSLTIQCQVDSQVTMMFWYRQQPGQSLTLIATANQGSEATYESGFVIDKFPISRPNLTFSTLTVSNMSPEDSSIYLCSVVTGLGGTAQHFGDGTRLSIL.

Measured by frequency, this clone is large. The CDR3 is CASRTTGGVTGQPQHF. The genes are TRBV6-6 and TRBJ1-5. This CDR3 has 16 residues. The nucleotide record is missing. CDR1 and CDR2 from the germline V gene are MNHNY and SVGAGI (reference sequence).

This clone is classed as large by frequency. The J gene is TRBJ2-5, the V gene TRBV7-1; TCRdb calls TRBD1, which cannot be checked without DNA. TRBV7-1 is an ORF for which the function is uncertain. The CDR3 sequence is 13 residues long. This entry has no DNA. The CDR3 is CASSFTGQETQYF.

By frequency, this clone registers large. This rearrangement joins TRBV25-1 to TRBJ2-7; TCRdb outputs TRBD1, but without DNA this stays unchecked. The CDR3 loop spans 14 amino acids. The nucleotide record is missing. Germline CDR1 reads MGHDK; CDR2 reads SYGVNS. CDR3 sequence: CASSGGQGTYEQYF.

This clone is large (0.1 to 1%) by frequency. V and J are TRBV2 and TRBJ2-2; checking the TCRdb D call of TRBD2 is not possible without DNA. The germline gives CDR1 SNHLY, CDR2 FYNNEI. The CDR3 extends over 13 amino acids. No DNA sequence was recorded. CDR3: CATGLSNTGELFF.

According to its frequency, this clone is large. The CDR3 loop reads CASWGGNEQFF. The chain combines TRBV19 with TRBJ2-1; TCRdb outputs TRBD2, but without DNA this stays unchecked. Germline CDR1 reads LNHDA; CDR2 reads SQIVND (reference sequence). The length of the CDR3 is 11 residues. Only the protein is on record.